The next 23 T cell receptor beta chains were all read from a single sample in a study of neoadjuvant anti-PD-1 for oral cavity cancer. Specified time point: after neoadjuvant nivolumab, at surgical resection. Libraries were prepared by immunoSEQ multiplex PCR; TCRdb keeps only in-frame clonotypes and omits some of them. Altogether roughly 1,400 clones are present, around 60% being singletons, with the ten largest covering over 15%. The sample here was tumor tissue, taken after nivolumab (anti-PD-1) treatment. The origin of the receptors is a person aged 35 to 85 with oral cavity squamous cell carcinoma.

V is TRBV7-2 and J is TRBJ1-5, with D possibly being TRBD1 (6 bases). V was shortened by 3 bases and J by 0 bases, with 15 bases between the two germline ends. From germline, CDR1 is SGHTA and CDR2 FQGNSA. The CDR3 sequence is 17 residues long. The chain's CDR3 is CASSFSSVRGSNQPQHF. The CDR3 bases are TGTGCCAGCAGCTTTAGTTCGGTCAGGGGTAGCAATCAGCCCCAGCATTTT.

The CDR3 loop is CASTMGGARQPQHF. In nucleotides, the CDR3 is TGTGCCAGCACCATGGGGGGGGCCCGGCAGCCCCAGCATTTT. The chain employs TRBV28 and TRBJ1-5; TRBD1 might be the D (6 bases). The V and J ends lost 7 bases and 7 bases respectively, with 17 bases between them. The CDR3 is 14 residues long. Germline CDR1 and CDR2: MDHEN and SYDVKM.

The V gene is TRBV2, the J gene TRBJ2-3; possible D gene TRBD2, 6 bases. V was clipped by 8 bases and J by 5 bases, with 14 bases between them. The germline CDR1 and CDR2 sequences are SNHLY and FYNNEI. The CDR3 sequence is 13 residues long. The CDR3: CASLRLGRDTQYF. CDR3 DNA: TGTGCCAGCCTTAGACTAGGAAGAGATACGCAGTATTTT.

The chain employs TRBV27 and TRBJ2-7; 10 bases fit TRBD2. The CDR3 is 15 amino acids. CDR1 is MNHEY and CDR2 is SMNVEV in the germline V gene (reference sequence). V lost 2 bases to trimming and J lost 4 bases; unmatched junction nucleotides: 5. In DNA form, the CDR3 reads TGTGCCAGCAGTTTAACCCTAGCGGGAGAATACGAGCAGTACTTC. Protein sequence: CASSLTLAGEYEQYF.

This rearrangement joins TRBV5-1 to TRBJ2-7; TRBD1 agrees at 8 bases. This CDR3 is 14 amino acids long. Losses at the gene ends were 1 base for V and 7 bases for J; bases not matched to a gene: 7. CDR1 is SGHRS and CDR2 is YFSETQ in the germline V gene. The CDR3 loop is CASSLSKGTGEQYF. The CDR3 bases are TGCGCCAGCAGCTTGTCTAAGGGGACAGGTGAGCAGTACTTC.

The table lists this clone with a count of one. The genes are TRBV30 and TRBJ1-2, with 8 bases matching TRBD1. Germline values: CDR1 GTSNPN, CDR2 SVGIG (reference sequence). With V trimmed by 1 base and J by 7 bases, 8 bases remained unmatched. CDR3 length: 14 residues. The CDR3 DNA reads TGTGCCTGGAGTGATATACAGGGGGTGGCTGGCTACACCTTC. This codes for CAWSDIQGVAGYTF.

This clone was detected only a few times. The sample carries other DNA sequences with the same CDR3. This chain joins TRBV7-3 and TRBJ2-3; a weak D match, TRBD2 (5 bases). From germline, CDR1 is SGHTA and CDR2 FQGTGA. This CDR3 region has 13 residues. Trimming pared 4 bases from V and 2 bases from J, leaving 7 bases between. This chain's CDR3 is CASSSGYTDTQYF. The CDR3 DNA follows: TGTGCCAGCAGCTCGGGGTACACAGATACGCAGTATTTT.

The chain employs TRBV29-1 and TRBJ2-2; 8 bases are a match to TRBD1. This CDR3 comprises 14 residues. CDR1 is SQVTM and CDR2 is ANQGSEA in the germline V gene. V shed 5 bases, J shed 0 bases, and the junction held 2 bases outside the gene matches. The CDR3 DNA sequence: TGCAGCGTTAGGGACAGGACGAACACCGGGGAGCTGTTTTTT. Its protein is CSVRDRTNTGELFF.

This chain uses TRBV6-4 with TRBJ1-1; D ambiguous. The V gene's germline CDR1 is MRHNA and CDR2 SNTAGT. There are 13 residues in the CDR3. Trimming removed 4 bases from V and 2 bases from J, with 8 bases in between. CDR3 sequence reads: CASSASFNTEAFF. As DNA, the CDR3 is TGTGCCAGCAGTGCCAGTTTCAACACTGAAGCTTTCTTT.

The genes are TRBV19 and TRBJ2-3; 9 nucleotides line up with TRBD2. CDR1 LNHDA and CDR2 SQIVND come from the germline V gene (reference sequence). CDR3 length: 16 amino acids. V was pared by 3 bases and J by 2 bases, with 6 bases of the junction left unmatched. The CDR3 is CASSIFGTSLTDTQYF. CDR3 in DNA: TGTGCCAGTAGTATCTTCGGGACTAGCCTCACAGATACGCAGTATTTT.

The chain joins TRBV6-6 to TRBJ1-1; D is possibly TRBD1 (5 bases). The CDR3 consists of 13 residues. Trimming left V 3 bases short and J 4 bases short, with 9 bases between. Germline loops: CDR1 MNHNY, CDR2 SVGAGI (reference sequence). CDR3: CASSYYRGTEAFF. The CDR3 DNA sequence: TGTGCCAGCAGTTATTATAGGGGCACTGAAGCTTTCTTT.

CDR3 DNA sequence: TGCGCCAGCAGCTTGGCCCCGGCGGGAGGAGATACGCAGTATTTT. Encoded protein: CASSLAPAGGDTQYF. The gene calls are TRBV5-1 and TRBJ2-3; 8 bases align to TRBD2. There are 15 residues in the CDR3. Germline V gene sequence: CDR1 SGHRS, CDR2 YFSETQ. The junction had 5 bases not matched to a gene; V was cut back by 0 bases and J by 5 bases.

The V call is TRBV19, the J call TRBJ1-1; D ambiguous. Trimming removed 0 bases from V and 0 bases from J, with 17 bases in between. Germline CDR1 and CDR2: LNHDA and SQIVND (reference sequence). The CDR3 sequence is 18 residues long. The CDR3 here is CASSIDLGSGALNTEAFF. The CDR3 region has the DNA TGTGCCAGTAGTATAGATTTGGGGTCAGGCGCCTTGAACACTGAAGCTTTCTTT.

The V call is TRBV7-6, the J call TRBJ2-3; no definite D call. Per the germline V gene, CDR1 is SGHVS and CDR2 is FNYEAQ. Trimming cost V 4 bases and J 5 bases, with 10 bases left between them. The CDR3 runs 13 residues. The CDR3 loop is CASSSPVIDTQYF. The CDR3 DNA reads TGTGCCAGCAGCTCCCCGGTAATAGATACGCAGTATTTT.

This clone was seen a single time. CDR3 DNA: TGTGCCATCAGTGACAGGTTGAACACTGAAGCTTTCTTT. Protein sequence: CAISDRLNTEAFF. The chain uses TRBV10-3 and TRBJ1-1; no clear D gene. Trimming left V 3 bases short and J 0 bases short, with 5 bases between. CDR1 and CDR2 from the germline V gene are ENHRY and SYGVKD. The CDR3 runs to 13 residues.

The chain joins TRBV10-2 to TRBJ1-3; unclear D gene. There are 13 residues in the CDR3. The germline V gene encodes CDR1 WSHSY and CDR2 SAAADI. Trimming cost V 3 bases and J 9 bases, with 12 bases left between them. The CDR3 sequence: CASSDAGTSTIYF. The CDR3 nucleotides read TGCGCCAGCAGTGATGCGGGTACGAGCACCATATATTTT.

The CDR3 DNA is TGTGCCTCGTCGTCGACACAGATGAACACTGAAGCTTTCTTT. Protein sequence: CASSSTQMNTEAFF. The rearrangement joins TRBV10-3 to TRBJ1-1; D uncertain. This CDR3 has 14 residues. Germline values: CDR1 ENHRY, CDR2 SYGVKD. The ends were cut back, 11 bases at V and 0 bases at J, with 16 bases in the middle.

V gene TRBV29-1 combines with J gene TRBJ2-1; the match to TRBD2 covers 7 bases. The CDR3 extends over 16 amino acids. Germline CDR1 SQVTM, CDR2 ANQGSEA. The V segment lost 3 bases and the J segment 1 base; nucleotides outside the gene matches: 9. The CDR3 DNA reads TGCAGCGTTGAGCTGGTAGCGGGTTTTTCCTACAATGAGCAGTTCTTC. Translation gives CSVELVAGFSYNEQFF.

A few counts support this clone. One junction end disagrees with the germline gene, perhaps due to a read error. This chain links TRBV7-8 with TRBJ2-2; the D gene is possibly TRBD2 (5 bases). The CDR3 is 14 residues long. Germline CDR1 and CDR2: SGHVS and FQNEAQ. The CDR3 here is CASSLAGNPGELFF. CDR3 DNA: TGTGCCAGCAGCTTAGCCGGGAACCCCGGGGAGCTGTTTTTT.

Only one count was recorded for this clone. The chain carries TRBV4-1 and TRBJ1-2; D not resolved. V was cut by 4 bases and J by 8 bases, with 17 bases left in between. The CDR3 contains 14 residues. Germline CDR1 is MGHRA and CDR2 is YSYEKL. The CDR3 spells CASSPLAGRGGYTF. The DNA of the CDR3 is TGCGCCAGCAGCCCCCTCGCAGGCCGAGGCGGCTACACCTTC.

The chain combines TRBV4-2 with TRBJ2-1; D gene uncertain. Germline V lookup: CDR1 LGHNA, CDR2 YNFKEQ. V was trimmed by 0 bases and J by 4 bases, leaving 10 bases between them. The CDR3 contains 15 residues. For the CDR3, the DNA is TGTGCCAGCAGCCAAGAAACCTACGGTTACAATGAGCAGTTCTTC. Translation gives CASSQETYGYNEQFF.

This clone is categorized as large (0.1 to 1%). The gene calls are TRBV11-1 and TRBJ1-1; D ambiguous. V lost 4 bases, J lost 6 bases, and 12 bases lay in between. This CDR3 contains 13 residues. In germline, CDR1 is SGHAT, CDR2 FQDESV (reference sequence). The CDR3 DNA follows: TGTGCCAGCAGCTCCCGGGTGAATGCTGAAGCTTTCTTT. This codes for CASSSRVNAEAFF.

The chain uses TRBV19 and TRBJ2-2; 8 bases align to TRBD1. The CDR3 extends over 15 amino acids. V shed 4 bases, J shed 5 bases, and the junction held 6 bases outside the gene matches. Germline V gene data show CDR1 as LNHDA and CDR2 as SQIVND (reference sequence). CDR3 in DNA: TGTGCCAGTAGTACAACAGGGGGAATTACCGGGGAGCTGTTTTTT. Its protein product is CASSTTGGITGELFF.